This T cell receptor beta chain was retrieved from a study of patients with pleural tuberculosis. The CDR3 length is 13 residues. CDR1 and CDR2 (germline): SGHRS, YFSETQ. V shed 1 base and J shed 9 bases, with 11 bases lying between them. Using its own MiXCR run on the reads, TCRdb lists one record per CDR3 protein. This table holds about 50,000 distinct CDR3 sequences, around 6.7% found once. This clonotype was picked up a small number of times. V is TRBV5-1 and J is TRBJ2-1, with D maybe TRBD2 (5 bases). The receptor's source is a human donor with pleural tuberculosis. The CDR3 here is CASSLPTSGEQFF. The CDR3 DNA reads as TGCGCCAGCAGCTTGCCCACTAGTGGTGAGCAGTTCTTC.